The 16 T cell receptor beta chains presented below share a single source sample, sequenced in a study of cytomegalovirus exposure and HLA in healthy donors. Primers for the PCR totalled 60 Vbeta and 13 Jbeta. TCRdb's copy holds only in-frame clones and misses some; the assay was immunoSEQ multiplex PCR. In the table there are roughly 130,000 clones, less than 85% of which are singletons. Input material: PBMCs. Receptors were obtained from a man between 18 and 29 years old in good health and CMV-seropositive.

The rearrangement uses TRBV5-1 and TRBJ2-7; tentative D call: TRBD1 (6 bases). The V end lost 3 bases, the J end lost 3 bases, and 13 bases lay between the germline ends. The germline V gene encodes CDR1 SGHRS and CDR2 YFSETQ. The CDR3 totals 14 residues. The CDR3 sequence: CASSYRDTVYEQYF. DNA for the CDR3: TGCGCCAGCAGCTACCGGGACACCGTCTACGAGCAGTACTTC.

The chain employs TRBV6-6 and TRBJ2-7; weak D call: TRBD2 (6 bases). Germline loops: CDR1 MNHNY, CDR2 SVGAGI (reference sequence). The CDR3 consists of 15 residues. Trimming cost V 7 bases and J 0 bases, with 16 bases left between them. This CDR3 reads CASTRGSGNSYEQYF. The CDR3 DNA reads as TGTGCCAGCACTAGGGGTAGCGGAAACTCCTACGAGCAGTACTTC.

The chain recombines TRBV13 with TRBJ1-3; 7 bases align to TRBD1. Germline assignment: CDR1 PRHDT and CDR2 FYEKMQ (reference sequence). The CDR3 sequence is 16 residues long. V lost 4 bases and J lost 2; bases outside the gene matches: 8. The CDR3 DNA follows: TGTGCCAGCAGCTCAAACAGGGGAATTGCTGGAAACACCATATATTTT. It is translated as CASSSNRGIAGNTIYF.

In its sample, this clone was seen a few times. This chain joins TRBV28 and TRBJ2-7; a possible D gene is TRBD1 (6 bases). Germline V gene data show CDR1 as MDHEN and CDR2 as SYDVKM. There are 13 residues in the CDR3. V lost 10 bases to trimming and J lost 3 bases, with 16 bases between them. CDR3 protein: CATQGLVSYEQYF. Written as DNA, the CDR3 is TGTGCCACCCAGGGGTTGGTTAGCTACGAGCAGTACTTC.

This clone was seen just once. This rearrangement joins TRBV5-6 to TRBJ1-1; 7 bases are a match to TRBD1. The CDR3 is 15 residues long. The germline V gene has CDR1 SGHDT and CDR2 YYEEEE. V shed 4 bases and J 0 bases; nucleotides not matched to a gene: 6. CDR3 protein: CASSHGTVLNTEAFF. DNA for the CDR3: TGTGCCAGCAGCCACGGGACAGTCTTGAACACTGAAGCTTTCTTT.

The CDR3 bases are TGTGCGGTAGACAGGGGGAATGAGCAGTTCTTC. Residues: CAVDRGNEQFF. The chain employs TRBV30 and TRBJ2-1; 9 bases line up with TRBD1. This CDR3 has 11 amino acids. From germline, CDR1 is GTSNPN and CDR2 SVGIG (reference sequence).

This chain uses TRBV5-4 with TRBJ2-3; no definite D call. Trimming stripped 3 bases from V and 0 bases from J, with 8 bases between. Germline CDR1 is SGHNT and CDR2 is YYREEE (reference sequence). The CDR3 extends over 14 amino acids. This CDR3 reads CASSSYTSTDTQYF. The CDR3 DNA is TGTGCCAGCAGCTCATATACTAGCACAGATACGCAGTATTTT.

J is TRBJ2-7 and V is TRBV6-5; 7 bases line up with TRBD2. Germline trimming cut 5 bases from V and 7 bases from J; bases unmatched to any gene: 8. Germline V gene lookup returns CDR1 MNHEY and CDR2 SVGAGI. The CDR3 consists of 13 residues. CDR3 sequence reads: CASSNTGGREQYF. The CDR3 DNA is TGTGCCAGCAGTAACACGGGGGGTCGGGAGCAGTACTTC.

This sequence joins TRBV27 and TRBJ2-1, with D perhaps matching TRBD1 (6 bases). Germline V gives CDR1 MNHEY, CDR2 SMNVEV (reference sequence). CDR3 length equals 14 residues. V was shortened by 6 bases and J by 6 bases, with 15 bases between the two germline ends. The CDR3 nucleotides are TGTGCCAGCAGCCCTAGGACAGACGCCAATGAGCAGTTCTTC. This encodes CASSPRTDANEQFF.

This clone was found a few times. The genes are TRBV28 and TRBJ2-4, with D unclear. The CDR3 extends over 12 amino acids. With 1 base removed from V and 9 bases from J, the gap between germline ends came to 7 bases. Germline V gene lookup returns CDR1 MDHEN and CDR2 SYDVKM. Here the CDR3 DNA reads TGTGCCAGCAGTTTATCAGGTAGCATTCAGTACTTC. Translating it yields CASSLSGSIQYF.

This rearrangement joins TRBV5-1 to TRBJ1-1; 9 nucleotides match TRBD1. Trimming at V came to 3 bases and at J to 1 base, leaving 4 bases not matched to a gene. The CDR3 loop spans 15 amino acids. Germline CDR1 is SGHRS and CDR2 is YFSETQ. DNA for the CDR3: TGCGCCAGCAGCTGGGGACAGGGATGGAACACTGAAGCTTTCTTT. The encoded protein is CASSWGQGWNTEAFF.

The rearrangement links TRBV10-1 to TRBJ1-1; weak D call: TRBD1 (6 bases). CDR1 and CDR2 from the germline V gene are WNHNN and SYGVQD (reference sequence). V was trimmed by 4 bases and J by 7 bases, leaving 13 bases between them. CDR3 length equals 13 residues. Here the CDR3 DNA reads TGCGCCAGCAGTGCCGGGGGGCTCCGTGAAGCTTTCTTT. It specifies CASSAGGLREAFF.

The rearrangement uses TRBV7-8 and TRBJ2-7, with 11 bases that match TRBD2. The CDR3 is 14 residues long. Germline CDR1 SGHVS, CDR2 FQNEAQ. V shed 5 bases, J shed 5 bases, and the junction held 5 bases outside the gene matches. CDR3 sequence reads: CASSQTSGTHEQYF. CDR3 DNA: TGTGCCAGCAGCCAGACTAGCGGGACCCACGAGCAGTACTTC. The entire variable domain, with the rest obtained from reference TRBV7-8 and TRBJ2-7, is as follows: GAGVSQSPRYKVAKRGQDVALRCDPISGHVSLFWYQQALGQGPEFLTYFQNEAQLDKSGLPSDRFFAERPEGSVSTLKIQRTQQEDSAVYLCASSQTSGTHEQYFGPGTRLTVT.

The chain recombines TRBV27 with TRBJ2-2, with TRBD1 matching over 8 bases. CDR3 length equals 16 residues. Germline assignment: CDR1 MNHEY and CDR2 SMNVEV (reference sequence). Losses at the gene ends were 4 bases for V and 1 base for J; bases not matched to a gene: 5. Here the CDR3 DNA reads TGTGCCAGCAGTTCATCCGGGACAGGGAACACCGGGGAGCTGTTTTTT. The encoded protein is CASSSSGTGNTGELFF.

The rearrangement links TRBV29-1 to TRBJ1-4; tentative D call: TRBD1 (5 bases). Trimming pared 7 bases from V and 8 bases from J, leaving 14 bases between. CDR1 is SQVTM and CDR2 is ANQGSEA in the germline V gene. CDR3 length: 12 amino acids. CDR3 DNA sequence: TGCAGCGGAGGAAGTGCAGGGGAAAAACTGTTTTTT. It codes for CSGGSAGEKLFF.

The rearrangement links TRBV7-2 to TRBJ1-1, with no clear D. The germline gives CDR1 SGHTA, CDR2 FQGNSA. The CDR3 covers 14 residues. With 5 bases removed from V and 6 bases from J, the gap between germline ends came to 16 bases. The chain's CDR3 is CASSPLAGSSEAFF. CDR3 DNA: TGTGCCAGCAGCCCCCTAGCAGGTTCCTCTGAAGCTTTCTTT.